One sample yielded the 21 T cell receptor beta chains listed below, sequenced in a study of human T cells and chemical hapten exposure. Indicated time point: pre-sensitization, week 0. Treatment here: therapeutic diphenylcyclopropenone sensitization with weekly scalp DPC. TCRdb processed the RACE reads anew with MiXCR; each CDR3 protein has one entry. Among 200,000 to 300,000 distinct CDR3 sequences, 8.6% were seen once, and the ten largest hold 2% to 3%. The specimen was whole blood, collected in connection with sensitization to the hapten diphenylcyclopropenone (DPC). The receptor set was obtained from a woman between 40 and 55 years old with alopecia areata. Some clones in this sample may be carry-over from other donors' samples.

V gene TRBV7-9 combines with J gene TRBJ2-5; D call uncertain. Deletions cut 4 bases from V and 5 bases from J, with 11 bases between. Looked up from germline, CDR1 is SEHNR and CDR2 is FQNEAQ (reference sequence). This CDR3 spans 13 amino acids. CDR3 protein: CASSSQAEETQYF. The CDR3 nucleotides are TGTGCCAGCAGCTCGCAGGCGGAGGAGACCCAGTACTTC.

Only a few counts were recorded for this clonotype. This chain links TRBV27 with TRBJ2-2; D unclear. The V and J ends lost 0 bases and 7 bases respectively, with 15 bases between them. This CDR3 comprises 16 residues. CDR1 MNHEY and CDR2 SMNVEV come from the germline V gene (reference sequence). The DNA for the CDR3 is TGTGCCAGCAGTTTATCCAGGCAGCCTCTGGGCGGGGAGCTGTTTTTT. The encoded protein is CASSLSRQPLGGELFF.

The table lists this clonotype with a few counts. The chain carries TRBV5-5 and TRBJ2-3, with D uncertain. In germline, CDR1 is SGHKS, CDR2 YYEKEE (reference sequence). CDR3 length equals 14 residues. Between the trimmed V and J ends, which lost 0 bases and 2 bases, there was a span of 7 bases. CDR3 in DNA: TGTGCCAGCAGCTTGGGGCTATACACAGATACGCAGTATTTT. Translated, it gives CASSLGLYTDTQYF.

This clonotype was seen just once. The rearrangement links TRBV20-1 to TRBJ1-3, with D possibly matching TRBD1 (5 bases). The CDR3 runs 13 residues. Per germline, CDR1 DFQATT and CDR2 SNEGSKA (reference sequence). The V gene lost 3 bases and the J gene lost 4 bases, with 10 bases spanning the gap. CDR3 sequence (DNA): TGCAGTGCTAGTTGGGGCACCGGAAACACCATATATTTT. As protein: CSASWGTGNTIYF.

The chain has TRBV7-9 and TRBJ2-2; D is ambiguous. The CDR3 covers 15 residues. Germline V gene sequence: CDR1 SEHNR, CDR2 FQNEAQ (reference sequence). V lost 8 bases to trimming and J lost 0 bases, with 13 bases between them. DNA for the CDR3: TGTGCCAGCGATCCTGATAGGACGAACACCGGGGAGCTGTTTTTT. Translation gives CASDPDRTNTGELFF. Drawing the rest from reference TRBV7-9 and TRBJ2-2, the complete variable domain is DTGVSQNPRHKITKRGQNVTFRCDPISEHNRLYWYRQTLGQGPEFLTYFQNEAQLEKSRLLSDRFSAERPKGSFSTLEIQRTEQGDSAMYLCASDPDRTNTGELFFGEGSRLTVL.

This clonotype showed up just a few times. The V call is TRBV29-1, the J call TRBJ2-3; TRBD1 aligns across 8 bases. Per the germline V gene, CDR1 is SQVTM and CDR2 is ANQGSEA. This CDR3 has 14 residues. Trimming removed 5 bases from V and 4 bases from J; junction bases left unmatched: 8. The CDR3, as DNA: TGCAGCGTTTCAGGGACAGGAGGCGCAGATACGCAGTATTTT. Encoded protein: CSVSGTGGADTQYF.

The chain joins TRBV20-1 to TRBJ2-4, with TRBD2 matching over 10 bases. The V gene's germline CDR1 is DFQATT and CDR2 SNEGSKA (reference sequence). Germline trimming cut 2 bases from V and 0 bases from J; bases unmatched to any gene: 4. This CDR3 spans 16 amino acids. DNA for the CDR3: TGCAGTGCTAGAATAAGCGGGAGGGGAGCCAAAAACATTCAGTACTTC. Its protein is CSARISGRGAKNIQYF.

The genes are TRBV7-2 and TRBJ1-1; possibly TRBD1 for D (5 bases). Trimming took 1 base from V and 0 from J, leaving 12 bases between them. The germline gives CDR1 SGHTA, CDR2 FQGNSA. This CDR3 contains 16 residues. In DNA, the CDR3 is TGTGCCAGCAGCTTAGATGCAGGGCCCGTGAACACTGAAGCTTTCTTT. Residues: CASSLDAGPVNTEAFF. Complete variable domain (other parts from reference TRBV7-2 and TRBJ1-1): GAGVSQSPSNKVTEKGKDVELRCDPISGHTALYWYRQSLGQGLEFLIYFQGNSAPDKSGLPSDRFSAERTGGSVSTLTIQRTQQEDSAVYLCASSLDAGPVNTEAFFGQGTRLTVV.

This clonotype was recorded at least ten times. The chain links TRBV20-1 to TRBJ1-4; no clear D gene. V dropped 1 base and J dropped 6 bases, with 12 bases sitting between them. CDR1 and CDR2 (germline): DFQATT, SNEGSKA (reference sequence). This CDR3 is 14 amino acids long. The CDR3 region has the DNA TGCAGTGCTAGAGCCCCGGCGGAACATGAAAAACTGTTTTTT. Encoded protein: CSARAPAEHEKLFF.

The chain recombines TRBV6-2 or TRBV6-3 with TRBJ2-2, with D tentatively TRBD2 (6 bases). Germline V gives CDR1 MNHEY, CDR2 SVGEGT. Trimming stripped 10 bases from V and 1 base from J, with 16 bases between. The CDR3 covers 15 residues. The CDR3 bases are TGTGCCACCGCCCGATCGGGACTGAACACCGGGGAGCTGTTTTTT. It is translated as CATARSGLNTGELFF.

This clonotype was seen more than once but under ten times. The chain employs TRBV27 and TRBJ2-2; 11 bases line up with TRBD2. Germline assignment: CDR1 MNHEY and CDR2 SMNVEV (reference sequence). This CDR3 contains 17 residues. Germline trimming cut 1 base from V and 5 bases from J; bases unmatched to any gene: 6. The CDR3 DNA reads as TGTGCCAGCAGTTTATTGAAACTAGCGGGAGTAACCGGGGAGCTGTTTTTT. This sequence encodes CASSLLKLAGVTGELFF.

V and J are TRBV12-3 or TRBV12-4 and TRBJ1-5, with TRBD1 identical over 9 bases. V gave up 5 bases and J gave up 0 bases; unmatched junction bases: 2. The CDR3 contains 15 residues. CDR3 bases: TGTGCCAGCAGTACAGGGGGCAATAGCAATCAGCCCCAGCATTTT. Residues: CASSTGGNSNQPQHF.

This clonotype appeared many times. The chain links TRBV6-6 to TRBJ1-1; D is undetermined. The CDR3 spans 12 residues. V was shortened by 3 bases and J by 4 bases, with 6 bases between the two germline ends. Germline V gives CDR1 MNHNY, CDR2 SVGAGI (reference sequence). CDR3: CASSYGVTEAFF. CDR3 nucleotides: TGTGCCAGCAGTTATGGCGTCACTGAAGCTTTCTTT.

The chain links TRBV27 to TRBJ2-7, with unresolved D. This CDR3 spans 13 amino acids. V was pared by 0 bases and J by 7 bases, with 10 bases between. Germline assignment: CDR1 MNHEY and CDR2 SMNVEV (reference sequence). CDR3 amino acids: CASSLSVLGEQYF. The CDR3 DNA sequence: TGTGCCAGCAGTTTATCTGTCTTGGGAGAGCAGTACTTC.

This clonotype was seen ten or more times. The chain carries TRBV4-1 and TRBJ1-1; no reliable D call. CDR1 and CDR2 (germline): MGHRA, YSYEKL. The CDR3 spans 13 residues. Trimming cost V 0 bases and J 4 bases, with 6 bases left between them. CDR3 nucleotide sequence: TGCGCCAGCAGCCAAGATTGGGGCACTGAAGCTTTCTTT. Translating it yields CASSQDWGTEAFF.

This clonotype was counted many times. The chain uses TRBV9 and TRBJ2-7, with D possibly TRBD2 on 6 matching bases. The V end lost 3 bases, the J end lost 3 bases, and 16 bases lay between the germline ends. Germline lookup yields CDR1 SGDLS and CDR2 YYNGEE. The CDR3 sequence is 15 residues long. The DNA of the CDR3 is TGTGCCAGCAGCGCCGGAGGGGCCCTACGCTACGAGCAGTACTTC. It specifies CASSAGGALRYEQYF.

This clonotype appeared a few times. The CDR3 sequence is CASTPAGGFWNEQFF. DNA for the CDR3: TGTGCCAGCACCCCGGCAGGGGGCTTTTGGAATGAGCAGTTCTTC. The rearrangement uses TRBV7-2 and TRBJ2-1; 8 bases match TRBD1. The length of the CDR3 is 15 residues. CDR1 and CDR2 from the germline V gene are SGHTA and FQGNSA. V was clipped by 7 bases and J by 7 bases; unmatched bases: 12.

This clonotype was picked up a small number of times. The chain joins TRBV6-2 or TRBV6-3 to TRBJ2-1, with D maybe TRBD2 (6 bases). The CDR3 consists of 13 residues. Germline values: CDR1 MNHEY, CDR2 SVGEGT. Trimming shortened V by 7 bases and J by 3 bases, and 10 bases separated the two germline ends. The CDR3 DNA reads TGTGCCAGCAACCTGGACTACTACAATGAGCAGTTCTTC. Encoded protein: CASNLDYYNEQFF.

The sample holds many counts of this clonotype. This chain links TRBV5-1 with TRBJ1-1, with D perhaps TRBD1 (6 bases). Germline loops: CDR1 SGHRS, CDR2 YFSETQ. V was cut by 4 bases and J by 0 bases, with 10 bases left in between. This CDR3 has 14 amino acids. CDR3 sequence (DNA): TGCGCCAGCAGCGAGGGACAAATGAACACTGAAGCTTTCTTT. Translated: CASSEGQMNTEAFF.

This clonotype was seen ten or more times. The rearrangement uses TRBV12-3 or TRBV12-4 and TRBJ1-1; D is unclear. Trimming removed 4 bases from V and 0 bases from J, with 12 bases in between. The CDR3 has 15 residues. The chain's CDR3 is CASSYRMGLNTEAFF. In nucleotides, the CDR3 is TGTGCCAGCAGTTATCGGATGGGCTTGAACACTGAAGCTTTCTTT.

This chain uses TRBV28 with TRBJ2-7; D could derive from TRBD1 or TRBD2 (5 bases each). In germline, CDR1 is MDHEN, CDR2 SYDVKM. V lost 3 bases to trimming and J lost 3 bases, with 15 bases between them. The CDR3 sequence is 15 residues long. The CDR3 is CASSFGRGIVYEQYF. The CDR3 nucleotides read TGTGCCAGCAGTTTTGGCCGGGGCATAGTCTACGAGCAGTACTTC.